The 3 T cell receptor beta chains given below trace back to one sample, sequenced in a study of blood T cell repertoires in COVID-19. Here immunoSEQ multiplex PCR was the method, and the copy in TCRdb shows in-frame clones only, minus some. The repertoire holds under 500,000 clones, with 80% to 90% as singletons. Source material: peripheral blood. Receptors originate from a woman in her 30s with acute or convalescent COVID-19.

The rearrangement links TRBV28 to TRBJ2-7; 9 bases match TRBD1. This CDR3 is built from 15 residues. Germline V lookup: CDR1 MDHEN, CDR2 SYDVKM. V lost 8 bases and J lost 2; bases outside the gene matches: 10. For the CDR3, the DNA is TGTGCCAGCCTCGGCTGGGACAGGGCCACCTACGAGCAGTACTTC. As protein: CASLGWDRATYEQYF.

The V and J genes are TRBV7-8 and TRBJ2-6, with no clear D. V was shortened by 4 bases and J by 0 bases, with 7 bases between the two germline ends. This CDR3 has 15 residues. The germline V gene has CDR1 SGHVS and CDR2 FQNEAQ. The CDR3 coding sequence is TGTGCCAGCAGCTCCCGCTACTCTGGGGCCAACGTCCTGACTTTC. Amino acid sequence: CASSSRYSGANVLTF.

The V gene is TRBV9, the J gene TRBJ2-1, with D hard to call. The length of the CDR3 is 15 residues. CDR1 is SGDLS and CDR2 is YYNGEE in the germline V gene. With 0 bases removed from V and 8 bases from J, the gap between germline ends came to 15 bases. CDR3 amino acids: CASSVGVATSDEQFF. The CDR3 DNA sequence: TGTGCCAGCAGCGTAGGGGTAGCAACTTCGGATGAGCAGTTCTTC. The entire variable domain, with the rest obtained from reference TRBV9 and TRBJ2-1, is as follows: DSGVTQTPKHLITATGQRVTLRCSPRSGDLSVYWYQQSLDQGLQFLIQYYNGEERAKGNILERFSAQQFPDLHSELNLSSLELGDSALYFCASSVGVATSDEQFFGPGTRLTVL.